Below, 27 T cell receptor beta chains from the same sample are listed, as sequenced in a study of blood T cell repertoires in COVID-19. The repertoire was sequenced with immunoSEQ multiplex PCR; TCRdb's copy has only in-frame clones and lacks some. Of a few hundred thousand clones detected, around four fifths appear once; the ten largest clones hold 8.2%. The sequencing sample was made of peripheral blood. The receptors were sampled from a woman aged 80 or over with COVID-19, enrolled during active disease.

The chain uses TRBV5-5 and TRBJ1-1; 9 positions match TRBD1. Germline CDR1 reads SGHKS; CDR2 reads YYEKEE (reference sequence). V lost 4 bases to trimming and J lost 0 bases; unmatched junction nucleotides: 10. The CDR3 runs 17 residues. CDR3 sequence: CASSHRGRLGMNTEAFF. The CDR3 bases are TGTGCCAGCAGCCACAGGGGGCGGTTGGGGATGAACACTGAAGCTTTCTTT.

The CDR3 region is CASNRNDITGNTIYF. In DNA, the CDR3 is TGTGCCAGCAATCGAAACGACATAACTGGAAACACCATATATTTT. The rearrangement uses TRBV28 and TRBJ1-3; no clear D. Germline-derived CDR1 and CDR2 are MDHEN and SYDVKM. The germline V and J ends were trimmed by 7 bases and 2 bases, with 15 bases remaining between them. The CDR3 is 15 amino acids.

The CDR3, as DNA: TGTGCCAGCAGCTCCATGGGCACGTCCTACGAGCAGTACTTC. Translated, it gives CASSSMGTSYEQYF. This rearrangement joins TRBV5-4 to TRBJ2-7; D not resolved. Germline-derived CDR1 and CDR2 are SGHNT and YYREEE (reference sequence). With 3 bases removed from V and 1 base from J, the gap between germline ends came to 11 bases. The CDR3 runs to 14 residues.

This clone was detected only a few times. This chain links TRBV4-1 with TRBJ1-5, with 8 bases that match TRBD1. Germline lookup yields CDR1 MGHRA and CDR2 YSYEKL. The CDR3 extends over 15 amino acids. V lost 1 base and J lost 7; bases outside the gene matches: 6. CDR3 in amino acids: CASSQVRQGSQPQHF. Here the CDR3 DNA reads TGCGCCAGCAGCCAAGTCAGACAGGGGTCGCAGCCCCAGCATTTT.

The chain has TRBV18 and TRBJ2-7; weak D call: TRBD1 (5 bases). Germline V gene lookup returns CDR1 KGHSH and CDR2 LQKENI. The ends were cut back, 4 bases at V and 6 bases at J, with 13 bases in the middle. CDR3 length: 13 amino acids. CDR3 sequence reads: CASSQQDNSEQYF. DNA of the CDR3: TGTGCCAGCTCACAACAGGACAACAGCGAGCAGTACTTC.

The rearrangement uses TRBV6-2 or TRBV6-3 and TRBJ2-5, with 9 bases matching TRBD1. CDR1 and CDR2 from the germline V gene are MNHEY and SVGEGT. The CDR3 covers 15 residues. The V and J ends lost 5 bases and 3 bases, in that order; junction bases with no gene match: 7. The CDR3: CASSTPGQGKETQYF. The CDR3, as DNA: TGTGCCAGCAGTACACCGGGACAGGGAAAAGAGACCCAGTACTTC.

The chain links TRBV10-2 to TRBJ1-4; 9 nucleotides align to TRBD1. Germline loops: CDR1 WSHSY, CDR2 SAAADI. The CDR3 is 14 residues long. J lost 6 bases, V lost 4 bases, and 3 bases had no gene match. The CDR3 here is CASSAGTGYEKLFF. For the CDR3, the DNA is TGCGCCAGCAGTGCCGGGACAGGGTATGAAAAACTGTTTTTT.

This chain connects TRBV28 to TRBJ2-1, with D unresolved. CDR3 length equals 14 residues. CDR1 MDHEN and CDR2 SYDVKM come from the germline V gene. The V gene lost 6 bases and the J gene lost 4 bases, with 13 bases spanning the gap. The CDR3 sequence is CASSVTVKYNEQFF. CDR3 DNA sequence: TGTGCCAGCAGCGTAACAGTAAAGTACAATGAGCAGTTCTTC.

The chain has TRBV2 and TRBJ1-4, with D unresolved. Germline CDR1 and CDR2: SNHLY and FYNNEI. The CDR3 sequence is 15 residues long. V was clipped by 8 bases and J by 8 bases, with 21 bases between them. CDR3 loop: CASQNWRTAPEKLFF. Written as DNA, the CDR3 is TGTGCCAGCCAAAACTGGAGGACGGCACCCGAAAAACTGTTTTTT.

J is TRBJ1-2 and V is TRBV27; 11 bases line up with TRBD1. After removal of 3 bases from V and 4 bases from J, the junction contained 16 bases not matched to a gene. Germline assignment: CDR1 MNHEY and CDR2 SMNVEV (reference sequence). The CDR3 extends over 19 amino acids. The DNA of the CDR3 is TGTGCCAGCAGTTTTAGAAGAGGACAGGGGGCGTTAAGAAGCTATGGCTACACCTTC. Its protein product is CASSFRRGQGALRSYGYTF.

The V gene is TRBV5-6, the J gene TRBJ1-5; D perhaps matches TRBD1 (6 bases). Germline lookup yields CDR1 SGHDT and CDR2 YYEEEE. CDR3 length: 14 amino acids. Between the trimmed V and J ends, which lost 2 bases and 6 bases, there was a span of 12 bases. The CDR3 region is CASSFYRAAQPQHF. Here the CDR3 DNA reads TGTGCCAGCAGCTTTTACAGGGCTGCTCAGCCCCAGCATTTT. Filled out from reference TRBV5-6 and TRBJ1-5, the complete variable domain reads DAGVTQSPTHLIKTRGQQVTLRCSPKSGHDTVSWYQQALGQGPQFIFQYYEEEERQRGNFPDRFSGHQFPNYSSELNVNALLLGDSALYLCASSFYRAAQPQHFGDGTRLSIL.

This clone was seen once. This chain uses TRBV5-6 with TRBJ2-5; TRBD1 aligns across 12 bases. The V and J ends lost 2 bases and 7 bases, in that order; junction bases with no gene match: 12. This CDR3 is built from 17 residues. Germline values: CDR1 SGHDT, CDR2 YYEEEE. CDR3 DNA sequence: TGTGCCAGCAGCTTCCGGGACAGGGGGCCTGGGCGGGGGACCCAGTACTTC. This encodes CASSFRDRGPGRGTQYF.

The CDR3 coding sequence is TGTGCCAGCAGCTTTTCAGGGGTCACTGAAGCTTTCTTT. It is translated as CASSFSGVTEAFF. The V and J genes are TRBV7-9 and TRBJ1-1; D may be TRBD1 (6 bases). The CDR3 consists of 13 residues. V lost 3 bases and J 4 bases, leaving 9 bases between the germline ends. Germline assignment: CDR1 SEHNR and CDR2 FQNEAQ (reference sequence).

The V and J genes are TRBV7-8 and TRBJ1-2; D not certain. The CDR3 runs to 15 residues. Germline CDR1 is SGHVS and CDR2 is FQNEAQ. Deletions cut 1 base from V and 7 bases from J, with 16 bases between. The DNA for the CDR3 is TGTGCCAGCAGCTTAGTCTTAGGGTTAGAGGGTGGCTACACCTTC. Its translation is CASSLVLGLEGGYTF.

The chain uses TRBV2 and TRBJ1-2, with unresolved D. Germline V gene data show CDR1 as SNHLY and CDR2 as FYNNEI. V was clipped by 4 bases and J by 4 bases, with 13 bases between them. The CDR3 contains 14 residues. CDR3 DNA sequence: TGTGCCAGCAGTGCGAGGGAGGGCAGCTATGGCTACACCTTC. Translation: CASSAREGSYGYTF.

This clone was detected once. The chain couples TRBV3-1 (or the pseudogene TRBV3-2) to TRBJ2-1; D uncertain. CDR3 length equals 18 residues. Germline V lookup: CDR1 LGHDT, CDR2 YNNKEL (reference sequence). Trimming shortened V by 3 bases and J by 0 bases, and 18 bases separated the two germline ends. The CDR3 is CASSHPPQSRLSYNEQFF. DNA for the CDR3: TGTGCCAGCAGCCACCCTCCCCAATCGCGGCTCTCCTACAATGAGCAGTTCTTC.

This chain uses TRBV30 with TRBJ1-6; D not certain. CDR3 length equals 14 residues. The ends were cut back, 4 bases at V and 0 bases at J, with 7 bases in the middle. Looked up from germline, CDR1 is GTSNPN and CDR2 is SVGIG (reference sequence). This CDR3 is CAWTEDSYNSPLHF. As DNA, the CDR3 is TGTGCCTGGACAGAGGACTCCTATAATTCACCCCTCCACTTT. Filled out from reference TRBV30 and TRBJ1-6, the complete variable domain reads SQTIHQWPATLVQPVGSPLSLECTVEGTSNPNLYWYRQAAGRGLQLLFYSVGIGQISSEVPQNLSASRPQDRQFILSSKKLLLSDSGFYLCAWTEDSYNSPLHFGNGTRLTVT.

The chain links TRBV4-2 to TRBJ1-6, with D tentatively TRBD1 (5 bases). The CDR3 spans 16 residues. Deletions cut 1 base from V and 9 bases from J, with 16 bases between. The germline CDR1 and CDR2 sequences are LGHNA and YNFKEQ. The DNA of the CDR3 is TGTGCCAGCAGCCAAGTAGGGGAGGGAGGCGCTTCACCCCTCCACTTT. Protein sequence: CASSQVGEGGASPLHF.

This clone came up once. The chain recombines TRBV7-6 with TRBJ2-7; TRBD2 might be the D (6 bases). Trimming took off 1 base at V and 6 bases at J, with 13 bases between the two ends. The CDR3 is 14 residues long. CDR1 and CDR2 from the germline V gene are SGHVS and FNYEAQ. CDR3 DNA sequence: TGTGCCAGCAGCTTAGTTCGGGGGAACGTCGAGCAGTACTTC. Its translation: CASSLVRGNVEQYF. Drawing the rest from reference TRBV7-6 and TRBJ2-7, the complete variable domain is GAGVSQSPRYKVTKRGQDVALRCDPISGHVSLYWYRQALGQGPEFLTYFNYEAQQDKSGLPNDRFSAERPEGSISTLTIQRTEQRDSAMYRCASSLVRGNVEQYFGPGTRLTVT.

Written as DNA, the CDR3 is TGTGCCACCCCCTCGGGGAACGGCTACACCTTC. Translating gives CATPSGNGYTF. The chain combines TRBV24-1 with TRBJ1-2; no definite D call. Trimming left V 9 bases short and J 8 bases short, with 12 bases between. Germline CDR1 KGHDR, CDR2 SFDVKD. The CDR3 runs 11 residues.

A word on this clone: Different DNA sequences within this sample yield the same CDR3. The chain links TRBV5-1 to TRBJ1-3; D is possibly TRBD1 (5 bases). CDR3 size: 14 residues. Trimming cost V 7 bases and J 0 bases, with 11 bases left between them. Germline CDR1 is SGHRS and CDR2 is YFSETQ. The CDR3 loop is CASSGGSSGNTIYF. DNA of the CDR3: TGCGCCAGCTCGGGGGGGAGCTCTGGAAACACCATATATTTT.

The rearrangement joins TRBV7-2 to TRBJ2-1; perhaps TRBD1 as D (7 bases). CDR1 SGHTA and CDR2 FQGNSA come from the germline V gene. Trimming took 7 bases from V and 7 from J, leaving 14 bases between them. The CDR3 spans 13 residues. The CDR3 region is CASTRGTSNEQFF. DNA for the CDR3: TGTGCCAGCACCAGGGGGACTTCGAATGAGCAGTTCTTC.

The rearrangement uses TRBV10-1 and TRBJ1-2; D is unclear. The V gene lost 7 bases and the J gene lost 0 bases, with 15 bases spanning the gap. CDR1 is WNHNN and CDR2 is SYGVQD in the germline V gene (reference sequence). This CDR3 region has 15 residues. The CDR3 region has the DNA TGCGCCAGCATGTCTAGGAATGAGACTAACTATGGCTACACCTTC. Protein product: CASMSRNETNYGYTF.

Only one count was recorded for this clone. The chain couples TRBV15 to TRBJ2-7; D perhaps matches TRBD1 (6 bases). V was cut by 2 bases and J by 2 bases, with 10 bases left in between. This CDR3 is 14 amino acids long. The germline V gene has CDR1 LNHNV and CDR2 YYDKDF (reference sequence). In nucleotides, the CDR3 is TGTGCCACCAGCAGAACAGGGCGGGCCTACGAGCAGTACTTC. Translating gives CATSRTGRAYEQYF.

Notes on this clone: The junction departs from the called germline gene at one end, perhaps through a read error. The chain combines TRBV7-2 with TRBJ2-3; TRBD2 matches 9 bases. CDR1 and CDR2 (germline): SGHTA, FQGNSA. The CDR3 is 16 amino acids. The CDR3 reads CASSVASGKGTDTQYF. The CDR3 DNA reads TGTGCCAGCAGCGTAGCTAGCGGGAAGGGCACAGATACGCAGTATTTT.

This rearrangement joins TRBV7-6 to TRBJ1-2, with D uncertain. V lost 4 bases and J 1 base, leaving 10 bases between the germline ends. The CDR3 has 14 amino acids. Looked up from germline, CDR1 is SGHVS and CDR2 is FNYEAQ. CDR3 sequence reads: CASSSGSNNYGYTF. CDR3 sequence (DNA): TGTGCCAGCAGCTCCGGGAGTAATAACTATGGCTACACCTTC.

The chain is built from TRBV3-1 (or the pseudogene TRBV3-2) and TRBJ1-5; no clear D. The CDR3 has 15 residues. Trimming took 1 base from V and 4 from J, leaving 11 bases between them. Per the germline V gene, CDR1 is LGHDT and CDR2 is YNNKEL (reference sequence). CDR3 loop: CASSQGVTTNQPQHF. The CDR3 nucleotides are TGTGCCAGCAGCCAAGGAGTTACTACAAATCAGCCCCAGCATTTT.